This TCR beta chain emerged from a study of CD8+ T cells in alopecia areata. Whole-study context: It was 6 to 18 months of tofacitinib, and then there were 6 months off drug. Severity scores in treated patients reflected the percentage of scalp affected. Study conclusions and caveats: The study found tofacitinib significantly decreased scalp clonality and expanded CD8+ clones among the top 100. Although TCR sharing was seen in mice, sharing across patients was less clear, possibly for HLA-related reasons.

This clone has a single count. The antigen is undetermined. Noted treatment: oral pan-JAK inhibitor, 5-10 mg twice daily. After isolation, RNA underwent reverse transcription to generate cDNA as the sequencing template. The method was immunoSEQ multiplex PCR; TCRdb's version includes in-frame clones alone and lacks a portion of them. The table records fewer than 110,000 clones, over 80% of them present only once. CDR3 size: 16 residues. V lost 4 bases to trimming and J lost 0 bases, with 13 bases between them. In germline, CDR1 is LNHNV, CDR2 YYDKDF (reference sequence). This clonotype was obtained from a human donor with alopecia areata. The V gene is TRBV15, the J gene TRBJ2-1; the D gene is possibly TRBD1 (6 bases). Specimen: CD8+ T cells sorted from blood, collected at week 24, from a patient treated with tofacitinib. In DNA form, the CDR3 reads TGTGCCACCAGCACCAGGACAGAGAGCTCCTACAATGAGCAGTTCTTC. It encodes CATSTRTESSYNEQFF.